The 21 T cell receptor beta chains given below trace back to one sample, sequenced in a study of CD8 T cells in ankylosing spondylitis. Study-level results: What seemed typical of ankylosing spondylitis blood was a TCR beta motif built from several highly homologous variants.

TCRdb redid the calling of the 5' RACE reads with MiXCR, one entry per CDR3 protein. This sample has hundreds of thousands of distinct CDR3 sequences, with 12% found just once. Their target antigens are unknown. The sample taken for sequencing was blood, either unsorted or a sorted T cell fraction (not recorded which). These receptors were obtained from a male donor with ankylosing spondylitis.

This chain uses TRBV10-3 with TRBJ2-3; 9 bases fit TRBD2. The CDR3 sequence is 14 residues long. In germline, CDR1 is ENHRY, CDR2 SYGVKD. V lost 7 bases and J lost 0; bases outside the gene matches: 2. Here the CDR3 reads CAINGLASTDTQYF. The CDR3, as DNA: TGTGCCATCAACGGACTAGCGAGCACAGATACGCAGTATTTT.

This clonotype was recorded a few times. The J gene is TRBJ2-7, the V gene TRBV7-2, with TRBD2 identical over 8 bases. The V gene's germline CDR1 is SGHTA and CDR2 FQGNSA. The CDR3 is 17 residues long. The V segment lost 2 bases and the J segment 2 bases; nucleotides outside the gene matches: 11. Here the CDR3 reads CASSLRLAGREPYEQYF. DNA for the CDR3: TGTGCCAGCAGCTTACGGCTAGCGGGCCGAGAACCCTACGAGCAGTACTTC. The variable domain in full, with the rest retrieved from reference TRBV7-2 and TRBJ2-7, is GAGVSQSPSNKVTEKGKDVELRCDPISGHTALYWYRQSLGQGLEFLIYFQGNSAPDKSGLPSDRFSAERTGGSVSTLTIQRTQQEDSAVYLCASSLRLAGREPYEQYFGPGTRLTVT.

CDR3 DNA sequence: TGTGCCAGCAGCTTAGAGGCACAACATAATGAAAAACTGTTTTTT. It specifies CASSLEAQHNEKLFF. The chain carries TRBV7-8 and TRBJ1-4; D call uncertain. The CDR3 extends over 15 amino acids. V lost 1 base and J 4 bases, leaving 10 bases between the germline ends. Germline CDR1 reads SGHVS; CDR2 reads FQNEAQ.

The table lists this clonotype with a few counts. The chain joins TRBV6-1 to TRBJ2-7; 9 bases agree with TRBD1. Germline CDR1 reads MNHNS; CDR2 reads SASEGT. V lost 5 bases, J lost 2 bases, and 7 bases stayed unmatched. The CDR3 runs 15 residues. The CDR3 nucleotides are TGTGCCAGCAGTCAAGGGACAGGGTGGCCCTACGAGCAGTACTTC. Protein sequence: CASSQGTGWPYEQYF.

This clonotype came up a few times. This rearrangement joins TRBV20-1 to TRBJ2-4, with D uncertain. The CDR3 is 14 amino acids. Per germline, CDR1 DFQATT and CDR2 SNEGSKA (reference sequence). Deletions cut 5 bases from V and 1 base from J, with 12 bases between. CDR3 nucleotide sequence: TGCAGTGCTCGGATGACTGGGGCCAAAAACATTCAGTACTTC. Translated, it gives CSARMTGAKNIQYF.

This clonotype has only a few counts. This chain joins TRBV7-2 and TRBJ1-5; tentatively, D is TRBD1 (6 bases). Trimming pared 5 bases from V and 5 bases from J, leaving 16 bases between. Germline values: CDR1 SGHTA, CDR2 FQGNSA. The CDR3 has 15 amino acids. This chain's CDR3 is CASSPNQGWDQPQHF. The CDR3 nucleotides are TGTGCCAGCAGCCCTAACCAGGGGTGGGATCAGCCCCAGCATTTT.

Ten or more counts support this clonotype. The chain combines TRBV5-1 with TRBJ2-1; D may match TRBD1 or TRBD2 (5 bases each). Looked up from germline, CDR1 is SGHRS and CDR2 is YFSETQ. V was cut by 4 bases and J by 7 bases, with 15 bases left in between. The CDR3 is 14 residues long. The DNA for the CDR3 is TGCGCCAGCAGCCTCGGGGCAGGACGGAATGAGCAGTTCTTC. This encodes CASSLGAGRNEQFF.

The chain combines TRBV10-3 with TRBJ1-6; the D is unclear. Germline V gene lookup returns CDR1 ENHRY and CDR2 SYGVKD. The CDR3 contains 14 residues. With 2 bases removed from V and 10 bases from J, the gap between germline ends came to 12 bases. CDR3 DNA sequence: TGTGCCATCAGTGAGAGGGCCTTAGGCTCACCCCTCCACTTT. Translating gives CAISERALGSPLHF.

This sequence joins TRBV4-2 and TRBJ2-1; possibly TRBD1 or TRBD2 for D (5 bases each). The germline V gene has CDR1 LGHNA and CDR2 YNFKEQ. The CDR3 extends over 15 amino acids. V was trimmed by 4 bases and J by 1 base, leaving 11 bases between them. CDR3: CASSRRGASYNEQFF. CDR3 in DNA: TGTGCCAGCAGCCGACGGGGCGCTTCCTACAATGAGCAGTTCTTC.

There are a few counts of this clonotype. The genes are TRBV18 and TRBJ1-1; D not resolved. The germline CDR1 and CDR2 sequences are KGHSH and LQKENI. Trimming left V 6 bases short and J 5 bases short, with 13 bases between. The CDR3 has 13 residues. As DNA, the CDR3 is TGTGCCAGCTCGACTACCCCGGGAACTGAAGCTTTCTTT. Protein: CASSTTPGTEAFF.

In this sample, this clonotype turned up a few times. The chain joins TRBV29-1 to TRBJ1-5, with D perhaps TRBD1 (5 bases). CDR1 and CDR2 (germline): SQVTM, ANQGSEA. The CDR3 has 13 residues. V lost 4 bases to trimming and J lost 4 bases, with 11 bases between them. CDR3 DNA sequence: TGCAGCGTTGCTACGGGACTAAATCAGCCCCAGCATTTT. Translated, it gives CSVATGLNQPQHF.

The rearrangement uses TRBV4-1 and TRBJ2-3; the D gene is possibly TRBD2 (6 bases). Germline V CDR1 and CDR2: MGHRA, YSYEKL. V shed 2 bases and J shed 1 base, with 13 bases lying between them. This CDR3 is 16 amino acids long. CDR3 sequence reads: CASSQIRDSRTDTQYF. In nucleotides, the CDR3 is TGCGCCAGCAGCCAAATCCGGGACTCACGCACAGATACGCAGTATTTT.

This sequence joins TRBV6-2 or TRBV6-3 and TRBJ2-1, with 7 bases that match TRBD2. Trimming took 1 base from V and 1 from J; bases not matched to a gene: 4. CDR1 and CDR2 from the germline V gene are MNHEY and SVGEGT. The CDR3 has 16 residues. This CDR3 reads CASSYWVSGSYNEQFF. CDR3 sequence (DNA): TGTGCCAGCAGTTACTGGGTTAGCGGGTCCTACAATGAGCAGTTCTTC.

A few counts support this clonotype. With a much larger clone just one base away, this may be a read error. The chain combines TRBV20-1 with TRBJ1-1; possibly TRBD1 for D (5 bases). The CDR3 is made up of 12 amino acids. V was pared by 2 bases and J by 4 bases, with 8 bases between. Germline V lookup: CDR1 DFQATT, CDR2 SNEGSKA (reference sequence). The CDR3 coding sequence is TGCAGTGCTAGATCCGGGACCACTGAAGCTTTCTTT. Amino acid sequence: CSARSGTTEAFF.

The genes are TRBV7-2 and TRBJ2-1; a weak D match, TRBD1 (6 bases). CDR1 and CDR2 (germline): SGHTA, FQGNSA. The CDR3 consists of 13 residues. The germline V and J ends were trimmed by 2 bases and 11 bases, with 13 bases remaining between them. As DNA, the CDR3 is TGTGCCAGCAGCTTACCCCACAGGGCTAAGCAGTTCTTC. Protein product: CASSLPHRAKQFF.

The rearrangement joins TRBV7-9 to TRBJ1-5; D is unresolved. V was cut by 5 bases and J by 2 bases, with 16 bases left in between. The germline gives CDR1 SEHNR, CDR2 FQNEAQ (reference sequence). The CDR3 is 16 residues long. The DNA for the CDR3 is TGTGCCAGCAGCCCGCAGTCCGGGATCGGCAATCAGCCCCAGCATTTT. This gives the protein CASSPQSGIGNQPQHF.

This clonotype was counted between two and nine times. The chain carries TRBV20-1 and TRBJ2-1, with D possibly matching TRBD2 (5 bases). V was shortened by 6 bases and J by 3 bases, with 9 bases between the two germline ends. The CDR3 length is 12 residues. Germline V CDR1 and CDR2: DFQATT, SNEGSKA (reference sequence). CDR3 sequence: CSAGVNYNEQFF. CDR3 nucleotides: TGCAGTGCCGGGGTTAACTACAATGAGCAGTTCTTC.

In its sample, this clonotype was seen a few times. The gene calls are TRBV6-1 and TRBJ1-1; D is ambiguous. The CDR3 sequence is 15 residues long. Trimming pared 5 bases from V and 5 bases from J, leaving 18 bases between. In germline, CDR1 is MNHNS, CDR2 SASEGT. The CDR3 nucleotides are TGTGCCAGCAGTCGGCCCTCCATGCGGGGTACTGAAGCTTTCTTT. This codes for CASSRPSMRGTEAFF.

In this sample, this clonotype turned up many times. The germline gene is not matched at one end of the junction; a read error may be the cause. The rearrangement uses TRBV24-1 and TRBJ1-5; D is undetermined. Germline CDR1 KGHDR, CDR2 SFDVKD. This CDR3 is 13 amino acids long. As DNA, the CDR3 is TGTGCCTCCAGTAAGGACCGCTGGTGGCCCCAGCATTTT. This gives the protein CASSKDRWWPQHF.

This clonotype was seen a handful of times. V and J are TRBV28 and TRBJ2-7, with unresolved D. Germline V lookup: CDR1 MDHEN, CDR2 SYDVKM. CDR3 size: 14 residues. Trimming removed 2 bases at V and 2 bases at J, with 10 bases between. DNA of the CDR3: TGTGCCAGCAGTTTAATGCGCAGGACCTACGAGCAGTACTTC. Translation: CASSLMRRTYEQYF.

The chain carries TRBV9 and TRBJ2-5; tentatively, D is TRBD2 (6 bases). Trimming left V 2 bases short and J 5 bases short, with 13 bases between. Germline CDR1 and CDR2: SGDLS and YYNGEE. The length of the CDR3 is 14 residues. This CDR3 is CASSVFAGKETQYF. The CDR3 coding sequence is TGTGCCAGCAGCGTTTTTGCGGGAAAGGAGACCCAGTACTTC.